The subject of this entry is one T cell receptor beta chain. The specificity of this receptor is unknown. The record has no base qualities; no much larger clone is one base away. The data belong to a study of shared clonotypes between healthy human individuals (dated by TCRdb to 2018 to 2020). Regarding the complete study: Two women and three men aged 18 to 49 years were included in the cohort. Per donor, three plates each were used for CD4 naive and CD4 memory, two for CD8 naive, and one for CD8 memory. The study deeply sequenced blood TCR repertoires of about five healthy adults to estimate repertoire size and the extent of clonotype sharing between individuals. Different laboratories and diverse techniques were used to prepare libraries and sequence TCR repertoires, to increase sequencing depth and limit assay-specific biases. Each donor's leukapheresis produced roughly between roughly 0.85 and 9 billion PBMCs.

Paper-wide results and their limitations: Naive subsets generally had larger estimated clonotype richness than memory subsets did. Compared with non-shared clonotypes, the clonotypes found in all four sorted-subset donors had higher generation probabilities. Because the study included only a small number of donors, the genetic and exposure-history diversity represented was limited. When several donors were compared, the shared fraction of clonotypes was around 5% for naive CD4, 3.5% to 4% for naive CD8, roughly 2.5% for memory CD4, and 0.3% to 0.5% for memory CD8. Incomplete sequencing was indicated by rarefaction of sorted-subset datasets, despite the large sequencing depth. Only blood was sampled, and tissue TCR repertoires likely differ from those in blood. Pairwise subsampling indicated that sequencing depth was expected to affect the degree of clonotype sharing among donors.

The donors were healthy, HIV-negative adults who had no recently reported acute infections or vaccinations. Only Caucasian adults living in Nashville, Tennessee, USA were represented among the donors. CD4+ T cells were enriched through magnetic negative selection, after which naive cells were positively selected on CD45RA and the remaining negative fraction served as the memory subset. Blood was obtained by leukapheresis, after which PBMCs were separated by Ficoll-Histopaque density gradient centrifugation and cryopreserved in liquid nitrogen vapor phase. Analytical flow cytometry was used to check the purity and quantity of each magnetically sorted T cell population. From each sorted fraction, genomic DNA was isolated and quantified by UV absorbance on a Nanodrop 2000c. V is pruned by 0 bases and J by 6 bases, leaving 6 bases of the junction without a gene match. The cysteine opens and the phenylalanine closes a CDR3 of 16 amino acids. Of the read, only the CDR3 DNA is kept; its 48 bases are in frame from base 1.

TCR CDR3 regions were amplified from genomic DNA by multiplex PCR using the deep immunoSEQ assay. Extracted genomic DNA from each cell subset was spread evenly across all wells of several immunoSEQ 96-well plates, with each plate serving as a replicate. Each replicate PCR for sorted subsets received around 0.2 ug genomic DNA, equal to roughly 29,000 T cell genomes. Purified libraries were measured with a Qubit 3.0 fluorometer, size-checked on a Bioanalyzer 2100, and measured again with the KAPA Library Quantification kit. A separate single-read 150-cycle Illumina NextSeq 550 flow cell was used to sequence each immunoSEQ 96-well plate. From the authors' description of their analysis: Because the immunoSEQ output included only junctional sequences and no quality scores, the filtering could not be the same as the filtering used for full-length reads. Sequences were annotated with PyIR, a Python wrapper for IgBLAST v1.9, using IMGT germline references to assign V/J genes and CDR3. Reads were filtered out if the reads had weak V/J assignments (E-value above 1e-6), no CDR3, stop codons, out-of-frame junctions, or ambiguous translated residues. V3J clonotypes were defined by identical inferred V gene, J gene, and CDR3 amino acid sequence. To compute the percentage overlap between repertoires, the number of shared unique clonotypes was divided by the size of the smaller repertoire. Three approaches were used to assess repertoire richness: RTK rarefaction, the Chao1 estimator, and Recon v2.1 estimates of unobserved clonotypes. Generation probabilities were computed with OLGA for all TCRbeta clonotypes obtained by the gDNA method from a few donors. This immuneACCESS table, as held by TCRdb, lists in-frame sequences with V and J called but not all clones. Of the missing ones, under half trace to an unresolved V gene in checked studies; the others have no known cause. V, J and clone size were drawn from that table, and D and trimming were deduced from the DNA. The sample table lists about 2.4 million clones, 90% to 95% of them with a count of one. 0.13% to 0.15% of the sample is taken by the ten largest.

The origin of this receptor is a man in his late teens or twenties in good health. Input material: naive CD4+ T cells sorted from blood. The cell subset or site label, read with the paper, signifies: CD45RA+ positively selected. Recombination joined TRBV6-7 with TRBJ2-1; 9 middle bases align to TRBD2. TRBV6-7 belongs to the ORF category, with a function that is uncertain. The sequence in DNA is TGTGCCAGCAGTTACTCGAAGAGCGGGGGGCCCAATGAGCAGTTCTTC. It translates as CASSYSKSGGPNEQFF.